Below are 28 T cell receptor beta chains sequenced from a single sample in a study of blood T cell repertoires in COVID-19. TCRdb's copy holds only in-frame clones and misses some; the assay was immunoSEQ multiplex PCR. This table holds a few hundred thousand clones, 87% found once. Material: peripheral blood. Source of these receptors: a middle-aged man with active or convalescent COVID-19.

The chain links TRBV27 to TRBJ2-7, with 10 bases aligning to TRBD2. The CDR3 runs 14 residues. V shed 8 bases, J shed 4 bases, and the junction held 8 bases outside the gene matches. Germline V gene data show CDR1 as MNHEY and CDR2 as SMNVEV (reference sequence). The CDR3 region is CASAPGLAPYEQYF. CDR3 bases: TGTGCCAGCGCACCGGGACTAGCGCCTTACGAGCAGTACTTC.

The V call is TRBV6-5, the J call TRBJ1-5; D is unresolved. The V gene lost 4 bases and the J gene lost 2 bases, with 12 bases spanning the gap. Germline lookup yields CDR1 MNHEY and CDR2 SVGAGI. CDR3 size: 15 residues. CDR3 residues: CASSLREWGNQPQHF. CDR3 sequence (DNA): TGTGCCAGCAGTTTGCGGGAATGGGGCAATCAGCCCCAGCATTTT.

J is TRBJ2-7 and V is TRBV5-1; tentative D call: TRBD2 (7 bases). Germline CDR1 reads SGHRS; CDR2 reads YFSETQ. The CDR3 sequence is 22 residues long. Trimming removed 4 bases at V and 0 bases at J, with 35 bases between. The CDR3 protein is CASSLEGGFAGAPLPNSYEQYF. CDR3 in DNA: TGCGCCAGCAGCCTTGAGGGGGGGTTTGCGGGAGCGCCGCTGCCGAACTCCTACGAGCAGTACTTC. Using reference TRBV5-1 and TRBJ2-7 for the parts outside the CDR3, the full variable domain is KAGVTQTPRYLIKTRGQQVTLSCSPISGHRSVSWYQQTPGQGLQFLFEYFSETQRNKGNFPGRFSGRQFSNSRSEMNVSTLELGDSALYLCASSLEGGFAGAPLPNSYEQYFGPGTRLTVT.

About this clone: Different DNA sequences within this sample yield the same CDR3. The genes are TRBV19 and TRBJ1-1; 7 positions agree with TRBD1. Looked up from germline, CDR1 is LNHDA and CDR2 is SQIVND (reference sequence). The trim removed 6 bases at V and 0 bases at J, leaving 4 bases unmatched. The CDR3 spans 14 residues. The CDR3 sequence is CASRPGQMNTEAFF. In nucleotides, the CDR3 is TGTGCCAGTAGACCGGGACAGATGAACACTGAAGCTTTCTTT.

The chain is built from TRBV27 and TRBJ2-7; 7 bases are shared with TRBD1. The CDR3 has 15 residues. V shed 6 bases and J 2 bases; nucleotides not matched to a gene: 10. In germline, CDR1 is MNHEY, CDR2 SMNVEV (reference sequence). CDR3 sequence: CASRLLQGSPYEQYF. The CDR3 DNA reads as TGTGCCAGCAGGTTACTACAGGGGAGTCCCTACGAGCAGTACTTC.

This clone occurred a few times. The chain links TRBV28 to TRBJ1-1, with D unresolved. Trimming took 2 bases from V and 1 from J, leaving 14 bases between them. CDR3 length: 16 amino acids. CDR1 MDHEN and CDR2 SYDVKM come from the germline V gene. The CDR3, as DNA: TGTGCCAGCAGTTTAAAGGGCGAGGGCACGAACACTGAAGCTTTCTTT. It translates to CASSLKGEGTNTEAFF.

This rearrangement joins TRBV3-1 (or the pseudogene TRBV3-2) to TRBJ1-1; 11 nucleotides match TRBD1. Germline V gene sequence: CDR1 LGHDT, CDR2 YNNKEL (reference sequence). The V gene end was trimmed by 4 bases and the J gene end by 3 bases; junction bases not matched to a gene: 22. The CDR3 covers 21 residues. CDR3 sequence: CASSRRPGTGGIFPGDTEAFF. The CDR3 DNA reads as TGTGCCAGCAGCCGTCGCCCCGGGACAGGGGGAATTTTTCCGGGTGACACTGAAGCTTTCTTT.

The chain recombines TRBV27 with TRBJ1-2; D perhaps matches TRBD1 (5 bases). CDR1 is MNHEY, CDR2 SMNVEV, per germline (reference sequence). V was pared by 3 bases and J by 6 bases, with 8 bases between. The length of the CDR3 is 12 residues. CDR3 region: CASSFMGHGYTF. CDR3 nucleotide sequence: TGTGCCAGCAGTTTTATGGGGCATGGCTACACCTTC.

Comment on this clone: This same CDR3 is encoded by further DNA sequences in the sample. The chain recombines TRBV13 with TRBJ2-7; D unclear. The V end was cut by 0 bases, the J end by 0 bases, with 3 bases between. Germline CDR1 and CDR2: PRHDT and FYEKMQ (reference sequence). CDR3 size: 13 residues. The CDR3 coding sequence is TGTGCCAGCAGCTTAGGCCGCTCCTACGAGCAGTACTTC. Protein: CASSLGRSYEQYF.

The rearrangement joins TRBV5-1 to TRBJ1-1; D is ambiguous. The length of the CDR3 is 13 residues. V lost 5 bases and J lost 2, with 10 bases in between. From germline, CDR1 is SGHRS and CDR2 YFSETQ. This CDR3 reads CASRVGVNTEAFF. In DNA form, the CDR3 reads TGCGCCAGCAGGGTAGGAGTTAACACTGAAGCTTTCTTT.

The chain couples TRBV6-5 to TRBJ1-5, with D unclear. The length of the CDR3 is 13 residues. Germline V gives CDR1 MNHEY, CDR2 SVGAGI. V was shortened by 6 bases and J by 5 bases, with 11 bases between the two germline ends. CDR3 nucleotide sequence: TGTGCCAGCAGCCAAAACACATATCAGCCCCAGCATTTT. It is translated as CASSQNTYQPQHF.

This chain links TRBV16 with TRBJ1-1, with 8 bases identical to TRBD1. The CDR3 has 16 amino acids. V was pared by 0 bases and J by 5 bases, with 8 bases of the junction left unmatched. CDR1 is KGHSY, CDR2 FQNENV, per germline. CDR3 sequence (DNA): TGTGCCAGCAGCCAATCTTGGAGGACAGGGCTTACTGAAGCTTTCTTT. Translated: CASSQSWRTGLTEAFF.

CDR3 in amino acids: CASSGTSGGWQETQYF. DNA for the CDR3: TGTGCCAGCAGTGGGACTAGCGGGGGGTGGCAAGAGACCCAGTACTTC. J is TRBJ2-5 and V is TRBV2; 14 bases match TRBD2. After removal of 4 bases from V and 2 bases from J, the junction contained 3 bases not matched to a gene. This CDR3 is built from 16 residues. Germline V gene data show CDR1 as SNHLY and CDR2 as FYNNEI. The full variable domain, completed using reference TRBV2 and TRBJ2-5, is EPEVTQTPSHQVTQMGQEVILRCVPISNHLYFYWYRQILGQKVEFLVSFYNNEISEKSEIFDDQFSVERPDGSNFTLKIRSTKLEDSAMYFCASSGTSGGWQETQYFGPGTRLLVL.

This clone was seen a few times. The chain employs TRBV2 and TRBJ1-1, with TRBD1 matching over 7 bases. The CDR3 is 13 amino acids. In germline, CDR1 is SNHLY, CDR2 FYNNEI. Trimming removed 10 bases from V and 2 bases from J; junction bases left unmatched: 7. CDR3 residues: CATRGQTNTEAFF. Written as DNA, the CDR3 is TGTGCCACCCGGGGACAGACAAACACTGAAGCTTTCTTT. The whole variable domain, remainder taken from reference TRBV2 and TRBJ1-1, is EPEVTQTPSHQVTQMGQEVILRCVPISNHLYFYWYRQILGQKVEFLVSFYNNEISEKSEIFDDQFSVERPDGSNFTLKIRSTKLEDSAMYFCATRGQTNTEAFFGQGTRLTVV.

V gene TRBV5-6 combines with J gene TRBJ1-1, with D perhaps matching TRBD1 (6 bases). Germline assignment: CDR1 SGHDT and CDR2 YYEEEE. V was trimmed by 0 bases and J by 11 bases, leaving 14 bases between them. The CDR3 has 13 amino acids. The chain's CDR3 is CASSLGMAGVAFF. CDR3 in DNA: TGTGCCAGCAGCTTGGGTATGGCAGGGGTGGCTTTCTTT.

This chain links TRBV11-2 with TRBJ1-1; D gene unclear. CDR3 length: 14 amino acids. Looked up from germline, CDR1 is SGHAT and CDR2 is FQNNGV. Trimming cost V 4 bases and J 0 bases, with 9 bases left between them. The chain's CDR3 is CASSSGVLNTEAFF. CDR3 sequence (DNA): TGTGCCAGCAGCTCCGGAGTACTGAACACTGAAGCTTTCTTT.

The V and J genes are TRBV28 and TRBJ1-2; 7 bases agree with TRBD1. This CDR3 has 14 residues. Germline values: CDR1 MDHEN, CDR2 SYDVKM. The trim removed 7 bases at V and 5 bases at J, leaving 10 bases unmatched. DNA for the CDR3: TGTGCCAGCATCCTAGACAGGGTGGGGTATGGCTACACCTTC. Translation gives CASILDRVGYGYTF.

The chain is built from TRBV24-1 and TRBJ2-1; TRBD1 agrees at 10 bases. There are 15 residues in the CDR3. Trimming at V came to 5 bases and at J to 6 bases, leaving 6 bases not matched to a gene. Per germline, CDR1 KGHDR and CDR2 SFDVKD. The CDR3 DNA is TGTGCCACCAGTGCCTCGGGACAGGGGCTCAATGAGCAGTTCTTC. This codes for CATSASGQGLNEQFF.

The chain employs TRBV6-4 and TRBJ2-7; tentatively, D is TRBD2 (6 bases). V was trimmed by 4 bases and J by 3 bases, leaving 13 bases between them. CDR3 length: 14 residues. In germline, CDR1 is MRHNA, CDR2 SNTAGT. CDR3 in amino acids: CASSAADGGYEQYF. CDR3 DNA sequence: TGTGCCAGCAGTGCCGCTGACGGGGGCTACGAGCAGTACTTC.

CDR3 in amino acids: CASSLVWLAGNTQETQYF. In DNA, the CDR3 is TGTGCCAGCAGCTTGGTGTGGCTAGCGGGTAATACCCAAGAGACCCAGTACTTC. The chain has TRBV5-4 and TRBJ2-5; 8 positions agree with TRBD2. Germline CDR1 and CDR2: SGHNT and YYREEE (reference sequence). The V segment lost 0 bases and the J segment 1 base; nucleotides outside the gene matches: 11. There are 18 residues in the CDR3.

This sequence joins TRBV28 and TRBJ1-2; D uncertain. This CDR3 contains 16 residues. V was shortened by 1 base and J by 2 bases, with 14 bases between the two germline ends. CDR1 and CDR2 (germline): MDHEN, SYDVKM. The DNA for the CDR3 is TGTGCCAGCAGTTTATCTTATCTGAGGAGGAACTATGGCTACACCTTC. It encodes CASSLSYLRRNYGYTF.

The chain recombines TRBV7-6 with TRBJ2-1, with a weak D call TRBD2 (6 bases). Looked up from germline, CDR1 is SGHVS and CDR2 is FNYEAQ. CDR3 length equals 16 residues. With 0 bases removed from V and 5 bases from J, the gap between germline ends came to 14 bases. The CDR3 bases are TGTGCCAGCAGCTTAGCGCGGGTGGGGGGAGACAATGAGCAGTTCTTC. Translation gives CASSLARVGGDNEQFF.

The genes are TRBV9 and TRBJ2-1, with 7 nucleotides matching TRBD1. The germline gives CDR1 SGDLS, CDR2 YYNGEE. The CDR3 loop spans 15 amino acids. V shed 1 base and J 9 bases; nucleotides not matched to a gene: 10. The chain's CDR3 is CASSVFKGAGIEQFF. For the CDR3, the DNA is TGTGCCAGCAGCGTATTTAAGGGGGCTGGCATTGAGCAGTTCTTC.

The chain has TRBV28 and TRBJ1-5; D uncertain. The CDR3 runs to 15 residues. Looked up from germline, CDR1 is MDHEN and CDR2 is SYDVKM. Trimming shortened V by 2 bases and J by 4 bases, and 12 bases separated the two germline ends. The CDR3 protein is CASSLPSSLNQPQHF. CDR3 bases: TGTGCCAGCAGTTTACCCTCTTCCCTAAATCAGCCCCAGCATTTT.

V and J are TRBV27 and TRBJ1-4; 9 nucleotides line up with TRBD1. V gave up 2 bases and J gave up 8 bases; unmatched junction bases: 9. Per the germline V gene, CDR1 is MNHEY and CDR2 is SMNVEV (reference sequence). This CDR3 spans 16 amino acids. The CDR3, as DNA: TGTGCCAGCAGTTTACTTCAACAGGGGGCGGGCGAAAAACTGTTTTTT. It encodes CASSLLQQGAGEKLFF.

This clone was picked up one time. The V gene is TRBV30, the J gene TRBJ2-2; D is possibly TRBD1 (6 bases). Trimming took off 4 bases at V and 4 bases at J, with 19 bases between the two ends. CDR1 is GTSNPN, CDR2 SVGIG, per germline (reference sequence). The CDR3 is 16 amino acids. As DNA, the CDR3 is TGTGCCTGGACAGGGGCGGAGAGGACTTCCACCGGGGAGCTGTTTTTT. This sequence encodes CAWTGAERTSTGELFF.

This chain connects TRBV6-5 to TRBJ1-3, with D unresolved. The germline V gene encodes CDR1 MNHEY and CDR2 SVGAGI. V lost 7 bases, J lost 0 bases, and 13 bases lay in between. The CDR3 has 15 residues. CDR3 amino acids: CASNSRSGSGNTIYF. The CDR3 nucleotides read TGTGCCAGCAATAGCAGGAGCGGCTCTGGAAACACCATATATTTT.

This clone was seen only a few times. The rearrangement links TRBV7-8 to TRBJ1-2; possibly TRBD1 for D (5 bases). This CDR3 is 17 amino acids long. The germline gives CDR1 SGHVS, CDR2 FQNEAQ. V dropped 1 base and J dropped 0 bases, with 15 bases sitting between them. CDR3 in DNA: TGTGCCAGCAGCTTAGTCTTCAGGACAACCGCTAACTATGGCTACACCTTC. Protein sequence: CASSLVFRTTANYGYTF.